Sequencing of this T cell receptor beta chain was carried out in a study of CD8 T cells in ankylosing spondylitis. As the method for making TCR beta libraries, quantitative 5'-RACE with molecular barcodes was used. TCRdb itself ran the 5' RACE reads through MiXCR, one entry per CDR3 protein. The sample records some 220,000 distinct CDR3 sequences, approximately 8% being singletons. Broader study findings: Enrichment of disease-linked clones was reportedly significant in matched ankylosing spondylitis synovial fluid. A subset of motif variants has previously been described in the synovial fluid and blood of reactive arthritis.

This clonotype was detected only a few times. The target antigen is unknown. This clone may be a read error of a much larger clone one base away. The sequenced material came from blood, either unsorted or a sorted T cell fraction (not recorded which). The sequence was collected from a female donor with ankylosing spondylitis or in good health (not recorded which).

CDR3 region: CSARGGTSGNTIYF. The CDR3 DNA reads as TGCAGTGCCAGGGGCGGGACCTCTGGAAACACCATATATTTT. The chain combines TRBV20-1 with TRBJ1-3; weak D call: TRBD1 (6 bases). The germline CDR1 and CDR2 sequences are DFQATT and SNEGSKA (reference sequence). The CDR3 has 14 residues. Trimming shortened V by 6 bases and J by 0 bases, and 12 bases separated the two germline ends.